This T cell receptor beta chain was identified during a study of cytomegalovirus exposure and HLA in healthy donors. PCR amplification relied on 60 Vbeta primers (plus 13 Jbeta primers). The data were produced by immunoSEQ multiplex PCR, yet TCRdb's version contains in-frame clones alone and is incomplete. The sample carries about 180,000 clones, 82% recorded once. This CDR3 comprises 14 residues. V was clipped by 6 bases and J by 0 bases, with 11 bases between them. Germline V gene sequence: CDR1 SNHLY, CDR2 FYNNEI. Comment on this clone: Its antigen is not identified.

Study-level findings and limits: A previous analysis found most TCR beta V segments productive roughly 87% or roughly 30% of the time. The majority of TCR sequences were rare, yet some public TCRs appeared in many donors. Altogether, some 160 TCR beta chains were recorded as cytomegalovirus-associated.

The chain employs TRBV2 and TRBJ1-2; possible D gene TRBD1, 5 bases. The sequencing sample was made of PBMCs. This sequence originates from a man aged 35-49 years in good health and CMV-seronegative. Here the CDR3 reads CASSRQIANYGYTF. The CDR3 bases are TGTGCCAGCAGCCGACAGATCGCTAACTATGGCTACACCTTC.